The 12 T cell receptor beta chains given below trace back to one sample, sequenced in a study of CD8 T cells in ankylosing spondylitis. These TCRs are of unknown antigen specificity. Study-level results: Characteristic of ankylosing spondylitis blood, it appeared, was a TCR beta motif comprising several highly homologous variants.

From the 5' RACE reads, TCRdb called clonotypes with MiXCR, one entry per CDR3 protein. This sample has 450,000 to 550,000 distinct CDR3 sequences; about 5.4% occur once, and the top ten carry around 3.4%. Sequenced material: blood, either unsorted or a sorted T cell fraction (not recorded which). The receptors derive from a male donor with ankylosing spondylitis.

This clonotype was recorded at least ten times. This sequence joins TRBV4-3 and TRBJ2-2; 7 bases align to TRBD2. CDR3 length: 16 amino acids. Germline-derived CDR1 and CDR2 are LGHNA and YSLEER. V lost 1 base, J lost 7 bases, and 9 bases stayed unmatched. In DNA form, the CDR3 reads TGCGCCAGCAGCCAAGCCCCCGCGGGGGTGGGCGGGGAGCTGTTTTTT. It specifies CASSQAPAGVGGELFF.

This clonotype was seen repeatedly, ten times or more. This chain uses TRBV5-1 with TRBJ2-5; 7 positions agree with TRBD2. Germline CDR1 reads SGHRS; CDR2 reads YFSETQ. V gave up 4 bases and J gave up 5 bases; unmatched junction bases: 8. CDR3 size: 14 residues. The DNA for the CDR3 is TGCGCCAGCAGCCAATGGACTAGTGTGGAGACCCAGTACTTC. Translated, it gives CASSQWTSVETQYF.

This clonotype occurred many times. The V and J genes are TRBV20-1 and TRBJ2-1; weak D call: TRBD2 (6 bases). This CDR3 contains 13 residues. V was trimmed by 4 bases and J by 0 bases, leaving 7 bases between them. The germline V gene encodes CDR1 DFQATT and CDR2 SNEGSKA (reference sequence). The CDR3 spells CSATGDSYNEQFF. CDR3 sequence (DNA): TGCAGTGCTACGGGGGACTCCTACAATGAGCAGTTCTTC.

This clonotype was counted ten times or more. The rearrangement uses TRBV4-3 and TRBJ2-7, with 9 bases that match TRBD2. The J segment lost 1 base and the V segment lost 3 bases, leaving 4 bases of the junction unmatched. Germline CDR1 and CDR2: LGHNA and YSLEER. This CDR3 spans 15 amino acids. The CDR3 region is CASSHHTSGSYEQYF. The CDR3 nucleotides are TGCGCCAGCAGCCACCACACTAGCGGGTCCTACGAGCAGTACTTC.

This clonotype was seen at least ten times. The rearrangement links TRBV15 to TRBJ2-5, with unresolved D. V was shortened by 0 bases and J by 3 bases, with 8 bases between the two germline ends. CDR1 is LNHNV and CDR2 is YYDKDF in the germline V gene (reference sequence). This CDR3 comprises 14 residues. CDR3 nucleotide sequence: TGTGCCACCAGCAGAGATCCCGGAGAAGAGACCCAGTACTTC. Translated, it gives CATSRDPGEETQYF.

This clonotype was counted many times. The genes are TRBV7-8 and TRBJ2-7; 9 bases agree with TRBD2. V was clipped by 1 base and J by 2 bases; unmatched bases: 3. CDR1 is SGHVS, CDR2 FQNEAQ, per germline. The length of the CDR3 is 15 residues. The CDR3 reads CASSLGASGTYEQYF. The CDR3 nucleotides read TGTGCCAGCAGCTTAGGGGCTAGCGGGACCTACGAGCAGTACTTC.

In its sample, this clonotype was seen a few times. This sequence joins TRBV4-3 and TRBJ2-5; TRBD1 matches at 8 bases. CDR3 length: 14 amino acids. The J segment lost 5 bases and the V segment lost 4 bases, leaving 6 bases of the junction unmatched. Germline CDR1 reads LGHNA; CDR2 reads YSLEER. The CDR3, as DNA: TGCGCCAGCAGCCCACAGACAGGGGTGGAGACCCAGTACTTC. This codes for CASSPQTGVETQYF.

This clonotype was observed at least ten times. The V and J genes are TRBV5-1 and TRBJ2-5; D is uncertain. The germline CDR1 and CDR2 sequences are SGHRS and YFSETQ. Trimming removed 4 bases from V and 5 bases from J, with 18 bases in between. CDR3 length: 15 residues. The CDR3 region is CASSPQAPPGETQYF. The CDR3 bases are TGCGCCAGCAGCCCCCAGGCTCCACCCGGTGAGACCCAGTACTTC.

This clonotype has at least ten counts. This sequence joins TRBV12-3 or TRBV12-4 and TRBJ1-2; D gene unclear. The CDR3 totals 14 residues. Trimming took off 7 bases at V and 3 bases at J, with 15 bases between the two ends. CDR3 nucleotide sequence: TGTGCCAGCACCGGTCGGTTGAGTCACTATGGCTACACCTTC. Encoded protein: CASTGRLSHYGYTF.

This clonotype was found many times. CDR3 coding DNA: TGCGCCAGCAGCCAAGATCGCGGGTCGAAGGGAACTGAAGCTTTCTTT. Residues: CASSQDRGSKGTEAFF. The V and J genes are TRBV4-3 and TRBJ1-1; D gene ambiguous. Trimming removed 0 bases at V and 5 bases at J, with 16 bases between. The CDR3 runs 16 residues. The V gene's germline CDR1 is LGHNA and CDR2 YSLEER.

This clonotype was counted many times. The chain employs TRBV4-2 and TRBJ1-1; D is unresolved. This CDR3 has 15 amino acids. Germline V gene sequence: CDR1 LGHNA, CDR2 YNFKEQ. Trimming cost V 4 bases and J 7 bases, with 19 bases left between them. The CDR3: CASSLGLRAAYEAFF. Written as DNA, the CDR3 is TGTGCCAGCAGCCTTGGGCTTCGGGCAGCCTATGAAGCTTTCTTT.

This clonotype was seen ten or more times. This chain links TRBV7-9 with TRBJ1-3; D gene uncertain. Looked up from germline, CDR1 is SEHNR and CDR2 is FQNEAQ (reference sequence). The CDR3 contains 15 residues. V was pared by 2 bases and J by 2 bases, with 10 bases between. This CDR3 is CASSLSQAAGNTIYF. CDR3 DNA: TGTGCCAGCAGCTTATCTCAGGCAGCTGGAAACACCATATATTTT.